Shown below are 2 T cell receptor beta chains from a single sample sequenced in a study of identical twins. MiXCR, run by TCRdb on the 5' RACE reads, gives a single entry per CDR3 protein. The table has approximately 300,000 distinct CDR3 sequences, roughly 9% seen once. This sample was also put to use in a study of yellow fever vaccine responses in identical twins.

Sequences were obtained from CD8+ T cells sorted from blood. These receptors were obtained from a woman between 18 and 29 years old in good health.

This clonotype was seen at least ten times. The V call is TRBV5-6, the J call TRBJ2-7; D is unresolved. The CDR3 has 14 residues. V lost 2 bases and J lost 6, with 15 bases in between. CDR1 is SGHDT and CDR2 is YYEEEE in the germline V gene. CDR3 sequence reads: CASSFGSFTSEQYF. The DNA of the CDR3 is TGTGCCAGCAGCTTCGGCAGCTTTACTTCCGAGCAGTACTTC. Full variable domain (rest looked up from reference TRBV5-6 and TRBJ2-7): DAGVTQSPTHLIKTRGQQVTLRCSPKSGHDTVSWYQQALGQGPQFIFQYYEEEERQRGNFPDRFSGHQFPNYSSELNVNALLLGDSALYLCASSFGSFTSEQYFGPGTRLTVT.

This chain connects TRBV7-9 to TRBJ2-1; 7 bases align to TRBD2. CDR1 SEHNR and CDR2 FQNEAQ come from the germline V gene (reference sequence). The CDR3 contains 12 residues. The CDR3 loop reads CVGASGYNEQFF. CDR3 DNA sequence: TGTGTTGGTGCTAGCGGATACAATGAGCAGTTCTTC.